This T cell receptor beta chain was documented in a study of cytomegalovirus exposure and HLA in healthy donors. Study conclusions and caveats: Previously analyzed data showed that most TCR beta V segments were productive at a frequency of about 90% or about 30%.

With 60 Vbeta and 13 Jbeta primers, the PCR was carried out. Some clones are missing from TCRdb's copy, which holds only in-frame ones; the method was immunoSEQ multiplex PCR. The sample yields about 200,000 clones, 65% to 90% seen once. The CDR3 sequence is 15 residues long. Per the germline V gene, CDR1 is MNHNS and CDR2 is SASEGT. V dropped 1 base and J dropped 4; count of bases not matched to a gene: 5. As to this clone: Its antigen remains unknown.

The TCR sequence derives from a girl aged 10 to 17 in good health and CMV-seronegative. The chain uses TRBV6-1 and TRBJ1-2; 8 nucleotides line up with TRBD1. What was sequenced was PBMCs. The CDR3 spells CASSEGQGFSYGYTF. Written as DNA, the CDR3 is TGTGCCAGCAGTGAAGGACAGGGGTTCAGCTATGGCTACACCTTC.